These 21 T cell receptor beta chains were all obtained from the same sample, sequenced in a study of cytomegalovirus exposure and HLA in healthy donors. 60 Vbeta and 13 Jbeta primers were used in PCR. The assay was immunoSEQ multiplex PCR, and TCRdb's table has in-frame clones only and misses some. The sample records about 140,000 clones, around 80% being singletons. Material: PBMCs. The receptors shown here come from a man aged 40-49 years in good health and CMV-seronegative.

The V call is TRBV5-1, the J call TRBJ2-7, with D maybe TRBD2 (5 bases). V lost 6 bases and J 3 bases, leaving 13 bases between the germline ends. Per the germline V gene, CDR1 is SGHRS and CDR2 is YFSETQ. The CDR3 loop spans 13 amino acids. CDR3: CASIRSGFYEQYF. The CDR3 DNA reads TGCGCCAGCATCAGAAGCGGTTTCTACGAGCAGTACTTC.

V usage is TRBV21-1 and J usage is TRBJ2-5; the listed D gene, TRBD1, was not tested against the DNA. TRBJ2-7 matches the DNA end more closely, so the J call is doubtful. TRBV21-1 is shown as a pseudogene. There are 19 residues in the CDR3. The CDR3 spells CASIPSGTGSIELVDEQYF. CDR3 DNA sequence: TGTGCCAGCATCCCGTCGGGGACAGGGAGTATCGAGTTGGTTGACGAGCAGTACTTC.

Turning to this clone: At one end the junction does not follow the germline gene, possibly because of a read error. The V call is TRBV7-9, the J call TRBJ1-1; TRBD1 agrees at 9 bases. CDR3 size: 15 residues. The germline V gene encodes CDR1 SEHNR and CDR2 FQNEAQ (reference sequence). The CDR3 bases are TGTGCCAGCAGCAGCTCCGGGACAGGGTTTACCGGCGGGGGCTTT. As protein: CASSSSGTGFTGGGF.

The genes are TRBV11-2 and TRBJ2-7; 8 nucleotides match TRBD2. CDR1 SGHAT and CDR2 FQNNGV come from the germline V gene. With V trimmed by 5 bases and J by 4 bases, 13 bases remained unmatched. The CDR3 covers 16 residues. As DNA, the CDR3 is TGTGCCAGCAGCCTCCTGAAGGGACTAGTGACGTACGAGCAGTACTTC. As protein: CASSLLKGLVTYEQYF.

This clone was recorded a few times. The CDR3 region has the DNA TGTGCCAGCAGCCTCCGGCGCGGCCAAACCTACGAGCAGTACTTC. This gives the protein CASSLRRGQTYEQYF. This chain connects TRBV7-9 to TRBJ2-7; D unclear. Trimming took off 5 bases at V and 2 bases at J, with 16 bases between the two ends. The CDR3 loop spans 15 amino acids. Per germline, CDR1 SEHNR and CDR2 FQNEAQ (reference sequence). The whole variable domain, filled in from reference TRBV7-9 and TRBJ2-7, reads DTGVSQNPRHKITKRGQNVTFRCDPISEHNRLYWYRQTLGQGPEFLTYFQNEAQLEKSRLLSDRFSAERPKGSFSTLEIQRTEQGDSAMYLCASSLRRGQTYEQYFGPGTRLTVT.

V gene TRBV29-1 combines with J gene TRBJ2-1; the D is unclear. V was cut by 7 bases and J by 6 bases, with 10 bases left in between. The CDR3 consists of 11 residues. CDR1 and CDR2 (germline): SQVTM, ANQGSEA. This CDR3 is CSAVLFNEQFF. DNA for the CDR3: TGCAGCGCAGTGCTTTTCAATGAGCAGTTCTTC.

The V call is TRBV27, the J call TRBJ2-6; a possible D gene is TRBD1 (6 bases). CDR1 MNHEY and CDR2 SMNVEV come from the germline V gene (reference sequence). V lost 3 bases, J lost 0 bases, and 15 bases lay in between. The CDR3 has 18 amino acids. The CDR3 loop reads CASSFKTGRSSGANVLTF. The CDR3 nucleotides are TGTGCCAGCAGTTTCAAGACAGGTCGTAGCTCTGGGGCCAACGTCCTGACTTTC.

The V call is TRBV6-1, the J call TRBJ1-2, with TRBD1 matching over 8 bases. The germline V gene encodes CDR1 MNHNS and CDR2 SASEGT. Trimming removed 6 bases from V and 8 bases from J; junction bases left unmatched: 8. The CDR3 is 13 amino acids. CDR3: CASSADRERGYTF. CDR3 DNA: TGTGCCAGCAGCGCGGACAGGGAGCGCGGCTACACCTTC.

This clone is a singleton in its sample. V gene TRBV7-2 combines with J gene TRBJ2-1, with 11 nucleotides matching TRBD2. With 0 bases clipped from V and 8 bases from J, the junction kept 9 bases outside the gene matches. Germline CDR1 reads SGHTA; CDR2 reads FQGNSA. The CDR3 is 17 residues long. CDR3 DNA sequence: TGTGCCAGCAGCTTAGCGGGGGCTAGCGGGAGGTATCATGAGCAGTTCTTC. Translation gives CASSLAGASGRYHEQFF.

The chain employs TRBV5-4 and TRBJ2-7, with a tentative D call TRBD2 (5 bases). With 4 bases removed from V and 6 bases from J, the gap between germline ends came to 20 bases. The CDR3 extends over 15 amino acids. CDR1 SGHNT and CDR2 YYREEE come from the germline V gene (reference sequence). The chain's CDR3 is CASSRRESSFGEQYF. In DNA, the CDR3 is TGTGCCAGCAGCCGTCGAGAGTCTAGCTTTGGCGAGCAGTACTTC.

The chain links TRBV5-1 to TRBJ2-4; a possible D gene is TRBD2 (5 bases). Germline-derived CDR1 and CDR2 are SGHRS and YFSETQ. V was trimmed by 4 bases and J by 8 bases, leaving 16 bases between them. The CDR3 length is 14 residues. CDR3 loop: CASSPSRGWDIQYF. The CDR3 nucleotides read TGCGCCAGCAGCCCCTCTCGAGGGTGGGACATTCAGTACTTC.

The chain joins TRBV5-4 to TRBJ1-6; D ambiguous. The germline CDR1 and CDR2 sequences are SGHNT and YYREEE (reference sequence). The CDR3 runs 13 residues. Trimming took 4 bases from V and 7 from J, leaving 9 bases between them. CDR3 sequence (DNA): TGTGCCAGCAGCCCGGGTCCGAATTCACCCCTCCACTTT. Translating gives CASSPGPNSPLHF. The full variable domain, rest sourced from reference TRBV5-4 and TRBJ1-6, is ETGVTQSPTHLIKTRGQQVTLRCSSQSGHNTVSWYQQALGQGPQFIFQYYREEENGRGNFPPRFSGLQFPNYSSELNVNALELDDSALYLCASSPGPNSPLHFGNGTRLTVT.

The chain uses TRBV29-1 and TRBJ1-5, with a tentative D call TRBD1 (6 bases). This CDR3 comprises 15 residues. CDR1 and CDR2 (germline): SQVTM, ANQGSEA. V lost 5 bases and J 9 bases, leaving 23 bases between the germline ends. Written as DNA, the CDR3 is TGCAGCGTTTCTCTTCCGGACAGCCCTGGATGGCCCCAGCATTTT. Its translation: CSVSLPDSPGWPQHF.

There are a few counts of this clone. The chain combines TRBV6-6 with TRBJ1-1; D remains unclear. Germline V gene data show CDR1 as MNHNY and CDR2 as SVGAGI (reference sequence). V shed 6 bases and J shed 2 bases, with 10 bases lying between them. This CDR3 contains 13 residues. CDR3 in DNA: TGTGCCAGCAGAATAACAAGAAACACTGAAGCTTTCTTT. As protein: CASRITRNTEAFF.

The chain combines TRBV6-5 with TRBJ1-2, with 10 bases that match TRBD1. The CDR3 length is 15 residues. V shed 1 base, J shed 8 bases, and the junction held 7 bases outside the gene matches. Germline-derived CDR1 and CDR2 are MNHEY and SVGAGI. This CDR3 is CASSYLGQGEGGYTF. DNA for the CDR3: TGTGCCAGCAGTTACTTAGGACAGGGGGAAGGGGGCTACACCTTC.

The J gene is TRBJ2-7, the V gene TRBV30; D unclear. V lost 0 bases to trimming and J lost 1 base, with 7 bases between them. Germline-derived CDR1 and CDR2 are GTSNPN and SVGIG (reference sequence). The length of the CDR3 is 13 residues. CDR3 region: CAWSVSQSYEQYF. The CDR3 region has the DNA TGTGCCTGGAGTGTATCCCAATCCTACGAGCAGTACTTC. Supplemented by reference TRBV30 and TRBJ2-7, the full variable domain reads SQTIHQWPATLVQPVGSPLSLECTVEGTSNPNLYWYRQAAGRGLQLLFYSVGIGQISSEVPQNLSASRPQDRQFILSSKKLLLSDSGFYLCAWSVSQSYEQYFGPGTRLTVT.

J is TRBJ2-5 and V is TRBV9, with 7 bases lining up with TRBD1. The J call is doubtful: the DNA matches TRBJ2-7 better. Germline V gene lookup returns CDR1 SGDLS and CDR2 YYNGEE. The CDR3 runs to 14 residues. CDR3 DNA sequence: TGTGCCAGCAGCGCGACAGGGAGCTCCTACGAGCAGTACTTC. It codes for CASSATGSSYEQYF.

This chain joins TRBV30 and TRBJ1-6, with 8 bases identical to TRBD1. After removal of 2 bases from V and 2 bases from J, the junction contained 5 bases not matched to a gene. CDR1 and CDR2 from the germline V gene are GTSNPN and SVGIG (reference sequence). The length of the CDR3 is 16 residues. The CDR3 loop reads CAWSPLGQAYNSPLHF. CDR3 nucleotide sequence: TGTGCCTGGAGTCCTTTGGGACAGGCCTATAATTCACCCCTCCACTTT.

The chain recombines TRBV5-1 with TRBJ2-5; TRBD1 matches at 7 bases. Germline V CDR1 and CDR2: SGHRS, YFSETQ. The CDR3 extends over 14 amino acids. With 4 bases clipped from V and 1 base from J, the junction kept 4 bases outside the gene matches. As DNA, the CDR3 is TGCGCCAGCAGCACTGGGGACAGCCAAGAGACCCAGTACTTC. As protein: CASSTGDSQETQYF.

The rearrangement joins TRBV30 to TRBJ1-2, with D maybe TRBD1 (5 bases). Trimming left V 0 bases short and J 8 bases short, with 10 bases between. The length of the CDR3 is 12 residues. Germline lookup yields CDR1 GTSNPN and CDR2 SVGIG (reference sequence). The CDR3 here is CAWSVQAQGYTF. CDR3 sequence (DNA): TGTGCCTGGAGTGTACAGGCTCAAGGCTACACCTTC.

The rearrangement uses TRBV21-1 and TRBJ2-7; the D call in the table, TRBD1, was not verified against the DNA. TRBV21-1 is designated a pseudogene. This CDR3 is 14 amino acids long. This CDR3 is CASSARDISYEQYF. The CDR3 DNA is TGTGCCAGCAGCGCCCGGGACATCTCCTACGAGCAGTACTTC.